This T cell receptor beta chain was observed in a study of control samples from healthy donors and cancer patients. In germline, CDR1 is MNHEY, CDR2 SVGAGI. Trimming pared 6 bases from V and 0 bases from J, leaving 12 bases between. This CDR3 contains 15 residues. Profiled with immunoSEQ multiplex PCR; TCRdb holds only in-frame clones, not every one. The sample contains over 85,000 clones, about 88% of which appear only once. This clonotype originated in a woman between 45 and 60 years old with colorectal cancer. This chain joins TRBV6-5 and TRBJ1-3; D is uncertain. The sequenced material came from PBMCs. CDR3 sequence: CASRTGINSGNTIYF. The CDR3 DNA reads TGTGCCAGCAGAACCGGGATCAACTCTGGAAACACCATATATTTT.